The rows below give T cell receptor beta chains drawn from one sample of a study of blood T cell repertoires in COVID-19. Sequencing used immunoSEQ multiplex PCR; TCRdb keeps in-frame clones, though not all of them. The sample holds some 19,000 clones; roughly 85% are singletons and the top ten take 64%. The sample taken for sequencing was peripheral blood. All receptors come from a man older than 75 with acute or convalescent COVID-19. CDR3s include the opening cysteine and the closing phenylalanine or tryptophan. A D gene is named only where the DNA matches it firmly. Clone sizes are given selectively: once, few, many, or a class where the clone is expanded.

clone size: -
V gene: TRBV7-9
J gene: TRBJ2-1
D gene: TRBD2
CDR3 protein: CASSLMGLAEYNEQFF
CDR3 DNA: TGTGCCAGCAGCTTAATGGGACTAGCGGAATACAATGAGCAGTTCTTC

clone size: -
V gene: TRBV6-2/TRBV6-3
J gene: TRBJ1-2
D gene: TRBD1
CDR3 protein: CASSVLGQGDGGYTF
CDR3 DNA: TGTGCCAGCAGTGTACTCGGACAGGGCGACGGAGGCTACACCTTC

clone size: -
V gene: TRBV11-2
J gene: TRBJ2-1
D gene: TRBD2
CDR3 protein: CASSFGRVLAGGWTEQFF
CDR3 DNA: TGTGCCAGCAGCTTCGGTAGGGTACTAGCGGGGGGGTGGACTGAGCAGTTCTTC

clone size: -
V gene: TRBV6-1
J gene: TRBJ2-3
D gene: -
CDR3 protein: CASSEGPYTQYF
CDR3 DNA: TGTGCCAGCAGTGAAGGGCCATATACGCAGTATTTT

clone size: -
V gene: TRBV3-1/TRBV3-2
J gene: TRBJ2-1
D gene: -
CDR3 protein: CASTDGDSPNEQFF
CDR3 DNA: TGTGCCAGCACCGATGGTGACTCTCCCAATGAGCAGTTCTTC

clone size: -
V gene: TRBV7-9
J gene: TRBJ1-1
D gene: -
CDR3 protein: CASSLRGSENTEAFF
CDR3 DNA: TGTGCCAGCAGCTTGCGGGGTTCCGAGAACACTGAAGCTTTCTTT

clone size: -
V gene: TRBV5-5
J gene: TRBJ1-4
D gene: -
CDR3 protein: CASSLWSAREKLFF
CDR3 DNA: TGTGCCAGCAGCTTGTGGTCAGCGAGGGAAAAACTGTTTTTT

clone size: -
V gene: TRBV6-5
J gene: TRBJ1-5
D gene: -
CDR3 protein: CATRPAVSNQPQHF
CDR3 DNA: TGTGCCACACGGCCAGCGGTCAGCAATCAGCCCCAGCATTTT

clone size: few
V gene: TRBV5-6
J gene: TRBJ2-7
D gene: TRBD2
CDR3 protein: CASRQTKRQRGMREQYF
CDR3 DNA: TGTGCCAGCAGACAGACGAAAAGACAGCGGGGGATGCGGGAGCAGTACTTC

clone size: -
V gene: TRBV2
J gene: TRBJ2-2
D gene: -
CDR3 protein: CASSFDSGVASTGELFF
CDR3 DNA: TGTGCCAGCTCGTTTGATTCAGGGGTGGCGAGCACCGGGGAGCTGTTTTTT

clone size: -
V gene: TRBV28
J gene: TRBJ2-5
D gene: TRBD2
CDR3 protein: CASSRLAGLETQYF
CDR3 DNA: TGTGCCAGCAGTCGACTAGCGGGCCTCGAGACCCAGTACTTC

clone size: -
V gene: TRBV7-6
J gene: TRBJ1-1
D gene: -
CDR3 protein: CASSLGVGGENTEAFF
CDR3 DNA: TGTGCCAGCAGCTTAGGGGTTGGAGGGGAGAACACTGAAGCTTTCTTT

clone size: -
V gene: TRBV11-3
J gene: TRBJ1-1
D gene: -
CDR3 protein: CASSLGGGGGHQNTEAFF
CDR3 DNA: TGTGCCAGCAGCTTAGGAGGCGGGGGTGGACACCAGAACACTGAAGCTTTCTTT

clone size: -
V gene: TRBV2
J gene: TRBJ2-5
D gene: TRBD2
CDR3 protein: CASGTSGRKQETQYF
CDR3 DNA: TGTGCCAGCGGGACTAGCGGGCGGAAACAAGAGACCCAGTACTTC

clone size: -
V gene: TRBV27
J gene: TRBJ1-1
D gene: TRBD1
CDR3 protein: CASSPHMGQGAEAFF
CDR3 DNA: TGTGCCAGCAGTCCTCATATGGGACAGGGGGCTGAAGCTTTCTTT

clone size: -
V gene: TRBV4-3
J gene: TRBJ1-2
D gene: -
CDR3 protein: CASSQEARLYGYTF
CDR3 DNA: TGCGCCAGCAGCCAAGAGGCCAGGCTCTATGGCTACACCTTC

clone size: -
V gene: TRBV3-1/TRBV3-2
J gene: TRBJ2-5
D gene: TRBD2
CDR3 protein: CASSRQGAGDETQYF
CDR3 DNA: TGTGCCAGCAGCCGCCAGGGAGCGGGGGATGAGACCCAGTACTTC

clone size: -
V gene: TRBV19
J gene: TRBJ2-2
D gene: TRBD1
CDR3 protein: CASRSQGAIGELFF
CDR3 DNA: TGTGCCAGTAGATCACAGGGGGCGATCGGGGAGCTGTTTTTT

clone size: -
V gene: TRBV7-2
J gene: TRBJ2-5
D gene: TRBD1
CDR3 protein: CASNRPEGAGETQYF
CDR3 DNA: TGTGCCAGCAATAGGCCCGAGGGGGCGGGAGAGACCCAGTACTTC

clone size: -
V gene: TRBV7-9
J gene: TRBJ1-2
D gene: -
CDR3 protein: CASSPAAPGQGFTF
CDR3 DNA: TGTGCCAGCAGCCCAGCAGCGCCCGGGCAGGGATTTACCTTC

clone size: -
V gene: TRBV9
J gene: TRBJ2-3
D gene: -
CDR3 protein: CASSVGDTGGTDTQYF
CDR3 DNA: TGTGCCAGCAGCGTAGGGGACACTGGGGGCACAGATACGCAGTATTTT

clone size: -
V gene: TRBV2
J gene: TRBJ1-1
D gene: -
CDR3 protein: CASRGGQDTEAFF
CDR3 DNA: TGTGCCAGCAGGGGCGGGCAGGACACTGAAGCTTTCTTT

clone size: -
V gene: TRBV30
J gene: TRBJ2-3
D gene: -
CDR3 protein: CAWSVSDTQYF
CDR3 DNA: TGTGCCTGGAGTGTCTCAGATACGCAGTATTTT

clone size: -
V gene: TRBV7-2
J gene: TRBJ1-6
D gene: TRBD1
CDR3 protein: CASSLAPYRGRGNSPLHF
CDR3 DNA: TGTGCCAGCAGCTTAGCACCATACAGGGGGCGAGGTAATTCACCCCTCCACTTT

clone size: -
V gene: TRBV7-9
J gene: TRBJ1-2
D gene: TRBD1
CDR3 protein: CASSPQGAASGYTF
CDR3 DNA: TGTGCCAGCAGCCCACAGGGGGCCGCTTCAGGCTACACCTTC

clone size: -
V gene: TRBV5-1
J gene: TRBJ1-6
D gene: TRBD1
CDR3 protein: CASSTAGTDNSPLHF
CDR3 DNA: TGCGCCAGCAGCACGGCCGGGACAGATAATTCACCCCTCCACTTT

clone size: -
V gene: TRBV7-2
J gene: TRBJ2-5
D gene: -
CDR3 protein: CASSRGALGGQETQYF
CDR3 DNA: TGTGCCAGCAGCCGTGGTGCCCTCGGAGGACAAGAGACCCAGTACTTC

clone size: -
V gene: TRBV11-3
J gene: TRBJ2-7
D gene: TRBD1
CDR3 protein: CASSKTGIHEQYF
CDR3 DNA: TGTGCCAGCAGCAAGACAGGGATCCACGAGCAGTACTTC

clone size: -
V gene: TRBV5-5
J gene: TRBJ1-1
D gene: -
CDR3 protein: CASSTGQTNTEAFF
CDR3 DNA: TGTGCCAGCAGCACAGGACAGACGAACACTGAAGCTTTCTTT

clone size: -
V gene: TRBV14
J gene: TRBJ1-2
D gene: -
CDR3 protein: CASSQELHAGGYTF
CDR3 DNA: TGTGCCAGCAGCCAAGAGTTACACGCGGGAGGCTACACCTTC

clone size: -
V gene: TRBV28
J gene: TRBJ2-5
D gene: -
CDR3 protein: CASSLAVGASGPQGTQYF
CDR3 DNA: TGTGCCAGCAGTTTAGCGGTGGGGGCTAGCGGCCCTCAGGGGACCCAGTACTTC

clone size: -
V gene: TRBV5-4
J gene: TRBJ2-2
D gene: -
CDR3 protein: CASSGHATGELFF
CDR3 DNA: TGTGCCAGCAGTGGCCACGCAACCGGGGAGCTGTTTTTT

clone size: -
V gene: TRBV15
J gene: TRBJ1-2
D gene: -
CDR3 protein: CATSRENSNYGYTF
CDR3 DNA: TGTGCCACCAGCAGAGAGAACAGTAACTATGGCTACACCTTC

clone size: few
V gene: TRBV6-5
J gene: TRBJ2-5
D gene: -
CDR3 protein: CASSYSQIQETQYF
CDR3 DNA: TGTGCCAGCAGTTACTCACAGATCCAAGAGACCCAGTACTTC

clone size: -
V gene: TRBV28
J gene: TRBJ1-3
D gene: -
CDR3 protein: CASSSSRRSGNTIYF
CDR3 DNA: TGTGCCAGCAGTTCAAGCAGGAGGTCTGGAAACACCATATATTTT

clone size: -
V gene: TRBV7-2
J gene: TRBJ2-3
D gene: -
CDR3 protein: CASRAGGTDTQYF
CDR3 DNA: TGTGCCAGCAGGGCAGGGGGGACAGATACGCAGTATTTT

clone size: -
V gene: TRBV5-1
J gene: TRBJ2-5
D gene: TRBD1
CDR3 protein: CASSLGQGNLQETQYF
CDR3 DNA: TGCGCCAGCAGCTTGGGACAGGGAAATCTCCAAGAGACCCAGTACTTC

clone size: -
V gene: TRBV11-2
J gene: TRBJ2-1
D gene: TRBD2
CDR3 protein: CASSLETSGVRYRNEQFF
CDR3 DNA: TGTGCCAGCAGCTTAGAGACTAGCGGGGTACGATACAGGAATGAGCAGTTCTTC

clone size: -
V gene: TRBV4-2
J gene: TRBJ2-3
D gene: -
CDR3 protein: CASSHRQAGDTQYF
CDR3 DNA: TGTGCCAGCAGCCATCGACAGGCGGGAGATACGCAGTATTTT